This T cell receptor (beta chain) was recorded in a study of circulating CD8 cells and anti-PD-1 response in melanoma. Study information: Of roughly 13 patients, seven got anti-PD-1 first and six had prior therapy. Non-responders showed stable or progressive disease; responders showed complete or partial response. The study, taken as a whole, reports: At M1, fewer than 8% of TRB clonotypes appeared in multiple subsets. Previously treated and treatment-naive patients were pooled together.

From live CD3+CD8+TCRalphabeta+ cells, four PD-1 and/or TIGIT subsets were sorted. Each library started from about 15 ng of total RNA using the QIAseq Immune Repertoire TCR panel. TCRdb analysed the reads with MiXCR anew, one entry per CDR3 protein. The sample shows roughly 2,400 distinct CDR3 sequences, almost 6.5% of them seen only once. By frequency in the sample, this clonotype is medium-sized. Its target is unknown. Germline lookup yields CDR1 MDHEN and CDR2 SYDVKM. This CDR3 contains 16 residues. Trimming shortened V by 6 bases and J by 5 bases, and 22 bases separated the two germline ends. V gene TRBV28 combines with J gene TRBJ2-5; perhaps TRBD1 as D (6 bases). The sequenced sample was CD8+ T cells from PBMCs, obtained at baseline or after one month of anti-PD-1 therapy (not recorded which). The receptor comes from a human donor with melanoma. The CDR3 nucleotides are TGTGCCAGCAGCCCCCGGTGGGGGCTCGGGTCGGAGACCCAGTACTTC. As protein: CASSPRWGLGSETQYF. Supplemented by reference TRBV28 and TRBJ2-5, the full variable domain reads DVKVTQSSRYLVKRTGEKVFLECVQDMDHENMFWYRQDPGLGLRLIYFSYDVKMKEKGDIPEGYSVSREKKERFSLILESASTNQTSMYLCASSPRWGLGSETQYFGPGTRLLVL.